This is a list of T cell receptor beta chains from one sample in a study of control samples from healthy donors and cancer patients. The repertoire was sequenced with immunoSEQ multiplex PCR; TCRdb's copy has only in-frame clones and lacks some. This sample carries approximately 52,000 clones, roughly 86% of them seen once, and the ten largest clones take around 3.8%. Sequencing was performed on blood. Receptors were obtained from a man between 45 and 60 years old in good health. Each CDR3 is given with its conserved first and last residue. Only some rows state a clone size, as once, few, many or a class for expanded clones.

j_call clone_size v_call cdr3_aa
TRBJ2-7 once TRBV2 CASSGQSYEQYF
TRBJ1-1 NA TRBV3-1/TRBV3-2 CASAGGTGIEAFF
TRBJ2-7 NA TRBV7-8 CASSPTSYEQYF
TRBJ2-7 few TRBV6-5 CASSYRDSTYEQYF
TRBJ2-2 NA TRBV14 CASSQDVLAGIPNTGELFF
TRBJ2-7 few TRBV28 CASSFPGDRLAGEEQYF
TRBJ2-6 NA TRBV2 CASSAHATSGANVLTF
TRBJ1-1 NA TRBV4-3 CASSQEIVGTEAFF
TRBJ2-4 NA TRBV19 CASSPGQGALRGPYF
TRBJ1-5 once TRBV15 CATSRGQPNQPQHF
TRBJ2-7 NA TRBV5-1 CASSLLDASSYEQYF
TRBJ2-1 once TRBV6-5 CASKRSGDEQFF
TRBJ2-7 NA TRBV5-1 CASSRTGTGGSEQYF
TRBJ2-1 NA TRBV5-6 CASSVEGLGVYNEQFF
TRBJ2-5 NA TRBV7-8 CASSLGLMETQYF
TRBJ1-5 NA TRBV19 CASSGTAHNQPQHF
TRBJ2-3 NA TRBV29-1 CSVEEGASGSTDTQYF
TRBJ1-1 NA TRBV5-4 CASSLGEVNTEAFF
TRBJ2-7 NA TRBV27 CASSSADANYEQYF
TRBJ2-7 NA TRBV24-1 CATGTSGYEQYF
TRBJ2-1 NA TRBV11-3 CASSPRSGPSYNEQFF